The T cell receptor beta chain under discussion was sequenced for a study of Graves' ophthalmopathy and Graves' hyperthyroidism. Study-wide results and limits: Among thyroid clonotypes expanded above 0.001 frequency, most also appeared in blood. At about 69% sensitivity and roughly 72% specificity, the model predicted progression of the ophthalmopathy.

Germline assignment: CDR1 LNHDA and CDR2 SQIVND (reference sequence). There are 13 residues in the CDR3. Trimming shortened V by 3 bases and J by 6 bases, and 12 bases separated the two germline ends. Ophthalmopathy donors' eye disease showed moderate-to-severe activity, CAS of at least 3, NOSPECS of at least 4 and duration under 3 months. The starting material, approximately 10 ml of fresh peripheral blood, provided the PBMCs. This clonotype was observed a few times. Its specificity is not known. Using RNA transcripts, the TCR beta CDR3 regions were amplified. RT-PCR was first run with HTBI primers, then multiplex PCR in a second round. Each CDR3 protein gets one entry after TCRdb re-called the multiplex PCR reads with MiXCR. The sample comprises 11,000 to 15,000 distinct CDR3 sequences, roughly 50% of which are singletons, and less than 55% rests with the top ten.

This sequence joins TRBV19 and TRBJ2-7; D not resolved. Sample: peripheral blood. This clonotype was obtained from a woman aged 25 to 39 with Graves' ophthalmopathy. The CDR3 loop reads CASSILGKSEQYF. CDR3 bases: TGTGCCAGTAGTATCCTGGGGAAAAGCGAGCAGTACTTC.